A single sample gave rise to the 22 T cell receptor beta chains below, sequenced in a study of regulatory T cells in long-lasting Graves disease. Investigators prepared the TCR beta libraries by applying iRepertoire HTBI primers and Arm-PCR of CDR3 regions. Each CDR3 protein gets one entry after TCRdb re-called the multiplex PCR reads with MiXCR. The sample holds more than 400,000 distinct CDR3 sequences; around 15% are singletons and the top ten take more than 10%. The time point was: newly diagnosed GD, antithyroid drugs for less than 3 months. With RNA extracted from PBMCs as input, the TCR library was made. These data were also reused for a study on T cells in Graves' hyperthyroidism and ophthalmopathy.

Sequenced material: peripheral blood mononuclear cells (PBMCs), taken at new diagnosis, from a patient treated with antithyroid drugs. Every receptor here comes from a man aged 35-49 years with Graves disease.

This rearrangement joins TRBV11-3 to TRBJ2-1; 7 bases match TRBD2. The germline CDR1 and CDR2 sequences are SGHNT and YENEEA. The CDR3 totals 16 residues. The trim removed 4 bases at V and 7 bases at J, leaving 13 bases unmatched. The CDR3 spells CASSSVGSGGGNEQFF. The CDR3 DNA reads as TGTGCCAGCAGCTCTGTTGGATCTGGGGGAGGGAATGAGCAGTTCTTC.

This clonotype occurred many times. V usage is TRBV7-9 and J usage is TRBJ2-2; D is possibly TRBD2 (6 bases). V was clipped by 1 base and J by 6 bases, with 9 bases between them. The CDR3 sequence is 14 residues long. The germline V gene encodes CDR1 SEHNR and CDR2 FQNEAQ (reference sequence). CDR3 region: CASSLDGSAGELFF. In DNA, the CDR3 is TGTGCCAGCAGCTTAGACGGGAGTGCCGGGGAGCTGTTTTTT.

This clonotype was detected many times. V is TRBV28 and J is TRBJ2-2, with unresolved D. V lost 3 bases and J 4 bases, leaving 9 bases between the germline ends. This CDR3 is built from 14 residues. Germline V CDR1 and CDR2: MDHEN, SYDVKM. This CDR3 reads CASSLPEPTGELFF. The CDR3 bases are TGTGCCAGCAGTTTGCCGGAGCCCACCGGGGAGCTGTTTTTT.

This clonotype was picked up many times. The rearrangement links TRBV7-9 to TRBJ2-2; D uncertain. The CDR3 consists of 16 residues. V lost 1 base to trimming and J lost 0 bases, with 9 bases between them. The V gene's germline CDR1 is SEHNR and CDR2 FQNEAQ (reference sequence). CDR3 in amino acids: CASSLGWWPNTGELFF. In DNA form, the CDR3 reads TGTGCCAGCAGCTTAGGTTGGTGGCCGAACACCGGGGAGCTGTTTTTT.

This clonotype has a count of ten or more. The chain links TRBV7-2 to TRBJ2-7; TRBD2 matches 12 bases. The CDR3 runs 15 residues. Germline V lookup: CDR1 SGHTA, CDR2 FQGNSA. After removal of 6 bases from V and 0 bases from J, the junction contained 3 bases not matched to a gene. In DNA, the CDR3 is TGTGCCAGCAGTTTGGGACTAGCGGGCTCCTACGAGCAGTACTTC. Protein: CASSLGLAGSYEQYF. Full variable domain (remainder filled in from reference TRBV7-2 and TRBJ2-7): GAGVSQSPSNKVTEKGKDVELRCDPISGHTALYWYRQSLGQGLEFLIYFQGNSAPDKSGLPSDRFSAERTGGSVSTLTIQRTQQEDSAVYLCASSLGLAGSYEQYFGPGTRLTVT.

This clonotype showed up many times. The V and J genes are TRBV20-1 and TRBJ1-1, with D possibly matching TRBD1 (6 bases). CDR1 is DFQATT and CDR2 is SNEGSKA in the germline V gene (reference sequence). The CDR3 is made up of 13 amino acids. Trimming shortened V by 5 bases and J by 0 bases, and 10 bases separated the two germline ends. The DNA of the CDR3 is TGCAGTGCTTCGGACAGTATGAACACTGAAGCTTTCTTT. This codes for CSASDSMNTEAFF.

This clonotype was seen many times. The CDR3 bases are TGTGCCAGCAGCAATAAACCGCAGGGGCGCTACGAGCAGTACTTC. Its translation is CASSNKPQGRYEQYF. The rearrangement links TRBV7-9 to TRBJ2-7; tentatively, D is TRBD1 (6 bases). The CDR3 contains 15 residues. The germline CDR1 and CDR2 sequences are SEHNR and FQNEAQ (reference sequence). Trimming pared 5 bases from V and 3 bases from J, leaving 17 bases between.

The chain couples TRBV5-1 to TRBJ1-2, with TRBD1 identical over 10 bases. The germline V gene has CDR1 SGHRS and CDR2 YFSETQ. CDR3 size: 16 residues. The junction had 5 bases not matched to a gene; V was cut back by 0 bases and J by 3 bases. CDR3 sequence (DNA): TGCGCCAGCAGCTTGGACAAGACAGGGGGCGACTATGGCTACACCTTC. Translation gives CASSLDKTGGDYGYTF. Supplemented by reference TRBV5-1 and TRBJ1-2, the full variable domain reads KAGVTQTPRYLIKTRGQQVTLSCSPISGHRSVSWYQQTPGQGLQFLFEYFSETQRNKGNFPGRFSGRQFSNSRSEMNVSTLELGDSALYLCASSLDKTGGDYGYTFGSGTRLTVV.

This clonotype was picked up many times. The chain carries TRBV28 and TRBJ1-3, with D possibly matching TRBD1 (6 bases). With 6 bases removed from V and 3 bases from J, the gap between germline ends came to 21 bases. CDR3 size: 17 residues. CDR1 and CDR2 from the germline V gene are MDHEN and SYDVKM. CDR3 loop: CASRFADNRDIGNTIYF. CDR3 nucleotides: TGTGCCAGCAGGTTTGCCGATAACAGGGACATTGGAAACACCATATATTTT.

This clonotype was counted at least ten times. The gene calls are TRBV27 and TRBJ2-1; 9 nucleotides align to TRBD2. The CDR3 is 16 amino acids. Germline V gene sequence: CDR1 MNHEY, CDR2 SMNVEV (reference sequence). After removal of 8 bases from V and 4 bases from J, the junction contained 12 bases not matched to a gene. The CDR3 is CASLPIGLAFYNEQFF. The CDR3 DNA sequence: TGTGCCAGCCTACCTATCGGACTAGCGTTTTACAATGAGCAGTTCTTC.

This clonotype was seen many times. The chain couples TRBV9 to TRBJ1-1; tentative D call: TRBD1 (6 bases). Germline values: CDR1 SGDLS, CDR2 YYNGEE. The V gene lost 1 base and the J gene lost 4 bases, with 17 bases spanning the gap. CDR3 size: 16 residues. The CDR3 coding sequence is TGTGCCAGCAGCGTATCCCCCCAACAGGGAGGCACTGAAGCTTTCTTT. Translating gives CASSVSPQQGGTEAFF.

This clonotype was seen a few times. J is TRBJ2-4 and V is TRBV6-5, with D maybe TRBD1 (7 bases). The CDR3 is 16 residues long. Trimming left V 2 bases short and J 2 bases short, with 13 bases between. CDR1 and CDR2 from the germline V gene are MNHEY and SVGAGI. Here the CDR3 reads CASSYGGGESKNIQYF. DNA for the CDR3: TGTGCCAGCAGTTACGGAGGGGGCGAGTCCAAAAACATTCAGTACTTC.

This clonotype appeared a few times. V usage is TRBV6-1 and J usage is TRBJ2-1; tentative D call: TRBD2 (7 bases). The germline gives CDR1 MNHNS, CDR2 SASEGT. The V end was cut by 6 bases, the J end by 0 bases, with 12 bases between. The CDR3 length is 15 residues. Written as DNA, the CDR3 is TGTGCCAGCAGAAAGGGGGGGAGCTCCTACAATGAGCAGTTCTTC. It codes for CASRKGGSSYNEQFF.

In this sample, this clonotype turned up many times. The chain uses TRBV27 and TRBJ1-5; D perhaps matches TRBD1 (6 bases). This CDR3 contains 15 residues. V was cut by 5 bases and J by 5 bases, with 16 bases left in between. Germline V lookup: CDR1 MNHEY, CDR2 SMNVEV (reference sequence). The CDR3 DNA follows: TGTGCCAGCAGTGCCCAAATACAGGGAGATCAGCCCCAGCATTTT. It encodes CASSAQIQGDQPQHF.

This clonotype was seen a few times. The chain uses TRBV7-2 and TRBJ2-1; TRBD2 matches at 12 bases. Germline V gene sequence: CDR1 SGHTA, CDR2 FQGNSA. CDR3 length: 16 residues. With 1 base clipped from V and 6 bases from J, the junction kept 4 bases outside the gene matches. DNA for the CDR3: TGTGCCAGCAGCTTAGTGGCTAGCGGGAGGGGCAATGAGCAGTTCTTC. This translates into CASSLVASGRGNEQFF. The complete variable domain, with remaining parts taken from reference TRBV7-2 and TRBJ2-1, reads GAGVSQSPSNKVTEKGKDVELRCDPISGHTALYWYRQSLGQGLEFLIYFQGNSAPDKSGLPSDRFSAERTGGSVSTLTIQRTQQEDSAVYLCASSLVASGRGNEQFFGPGTRLTVL.

This clonotype occurred many times. The chain uses TRBV11-3 and TRBJ2-1, with 11 positions matching TRBD2. The V gene end was trimmed by 5 bases and the J gene end by 5 bases; junction bases not matched to a gene: 8. The length of the CDR3 is 16 residues. The germline V gene encodes CDR1 SGHNT and CDR2 YENEEA. CDR3 region: CASSGTGTSGDNEQFF. CDR3 bases: TGTGCCAGCAGCGGCACCGGGACTAGCGGTGACAATGAGCAGTTCTTC.

This clonotype has just a few counts. The J gene is TRBJ2-1, the V gene TRBV7-3, with 10 nucleotides matching TRBD2. V trimming: 1 base; J trimming: 6 bases; junction bases outside the gene matches: 3. The CDR3 contains 15 residues. CDR1 is SGHTA, CDR2 FQGTGA, per germline. The CDR3 DNA reads TGTGCCAGCAGCTTAATACTAGCGGGAACCAATGAGCAGTTCTTC. Amino acids: CASSLILAGTNEQFF.

The chain couples TRBV19 to TRBJ2-4; the match to TRBD1 covers 9 bases. In germline, CDR1 is LNHDA, CDR2 SQIVND (reference sequence). V dropped 0 bases and J dropped 7; count of bases not matched to a gene: 4. There are 15 residues in the CDR3. The CDR3 loop is CASSIDGQGFNIQYF. The DNA of the CDR3 is TGTGCCAGTAGTATAGACGGACAGGGGTTTAACATTCAGTACTTC.

This clonotype showed up many times. The chain joins TRBV6-2 or TRBV6-3 to TRBJ2-7, with a weak D call TRBD1 (5 bases). Between the trimmed V and J ends, which lost 5 bases and 3 bases, there was a span of 17 bases. Germline values: CDR1 MNHEY, CDR2 SVGEGT. The CDR3 length is 15 residues. The DNA of the CDR3 is TGTGCCAGCAGTGAAAGGGGTAGTTGGTTCTACGAGCAGTACTTC. It specifies CASSERGSWFYEQYF.

This clonotype was picked up many times. The chain combines TRBV20-1 with TRBJ2-7, with D possibly TRBD1 on 6 matching bases. Looked up from germline, CDR1 is DFQATT and CDR2 is SNEGSKA (reference sequence). Trimming removed 5 bases at V and 2 bases at J, with 16 bases between. The CDR3 totals 14 residues. CDR3 nucleotides: TGCAGTGCTTCAGACAGGAGGAGGCCCTACGAGCAGTACTTC. As protein: CSASDRRRPYEQYF.

The chain carries TRBV28 and TRBJ2-1; 14 nucleotides align to TRBD2. In germline, CDR1 is MDHEN, CDR2 SYDVKM. This CDR3 comprises 18 residues. After removal of 1 base from V and 6 bases from J, the junction contained 8 bases not matched to a gene. The CDR3 DNA follows: TGTGCCAGCAGTTTATCTCGACTAGCGGGAGGGAGAAGCAATGAGCAGTTCTTC. Its protein is CASSLSRLAGGRSNEQFF.

Ten or more counts support this clonotype. The chain carries TRBV7-2 and TRBJ2-5; 14 bases map to TRBD2. CDR3 length: 18 residues. J was trimmed by 4 bases and V by 5 bases; bases with no gene match: 12. Germline lookup yields CDR1 SGHTA and CDR2 FQGNSA. DNA for the CDR3: TGTGCCAGCAGCCAACCGGGACTAGCGGGAGAAGGGCGAGAGACCCAGTACTTC. This translates into CASSQPGLAGEGRETQYF.